One and the same sample provided the 11 T cell receptor beta chains below, sequenced in a study of blood T cell repertoires in COVID-19. Using immunoSEQ multiplex PCR, the repertoire was profiled, and TCRdb retains in-frame clones only, with some absent. The sample has roughly 14,000 clones, around 73% seen once; the top ten hold 20% to 25%. Sequenced sample: peripheral blood. The receptor set was obtained from a boy aged 2 to 9 with active or convalescent COVID-19.

The rearrangement uses TRBV6-5 and TRBJ2-1; a weak D match, TRBD2 (6 bases). V lost 7 bases and J lost 0, with 10 bases in between. This CDR3 region has 14 residues. Germline CDR1 MNHEY, CDR2 SVGAGI. The CDR3 is CASIGRSSYNEQFF. The CDR3 DNA follows: TGTGCCAGCATAGGGAGGTCCTCCTACAATGAGCAGTTCTTC.

V and J are TRBV28 and TRBJ1-2; tentative D call: TRBD1 (6 bases). The CDR3 runs 15 residues. Germline V gene sequence: CDR1 MDHEN, CDR2 SYDVKM. V shed 6 bases and J shed 4 bases, with 18 bases lying between them. CDR3: CASSYWGGRAYGYTF. For the CDR3, the DNA is TGTGCCAGCAGCTATTGGGGGGGGCGCGCCTATGGCTACACCTTC.

In its sample, this clone was seen a few times. The chain employs TRBV5-1 and TRBJ2-5; 10 bases map to TRBD2. V shed 5 bases, J shed 5 bases, and the junction held 6 bases outside the gene matches. CDR1 is SGHRS and CDR2 is YFSETQ in the germline V gene. The CDR3 runs to 14 residues. The CDR3 sequence: CASSSSGGRETQYF. CDR3 nucleotide sequence: TGCGCCAGCAGTTCTAGCGGGGGCCGGGAGACCCAGTACTTC.

This chain links TRBV29-1 with TRBJ1-6, with D unclear. Germline V gene sequence: CDR1 SQVTM, CDR2 ANQGSEA. V was clipped by 0 bases and J by 7 bases, with 19 bases between them. This CDR3 is 17 amino acids long. CDR3 sequence reads: CSVEDLSSQVQNSPLHF. The CDR3 nucleotides are TGCAGCGTTGAAGATCTGAGCTCCCAGGTGCAAAATTCACCCCTCCACTTT.

In this sample, this clone turned up once. The V gene is TRBV27, the J gene TRBJ1-2; D is unclear. Trimming shortened V by 4 bases and J by 7 bases, and 10 bases separated the two germline ends. This CDR3 has 12 amino acids. CDR1 and CDR2 from the germline V gene are MNHEY and SMNVEV (reference sequence). In DNA, the CDR3 is TGTGCCAGCAGTTCCCCCTGGGCTGGCTACACCTTC. Encoded protein: CASSSPWAGYTF.

The table lists this clone with a few counts. The chain uses TRBV27 and TRBJ1-4; D is possibly TRBD1 (5 bases). CDR3 size: 13 residues. V dropped 1 base and J dropped 7 bases, with 7 bases sitting between them. CDR1 is MNHEY, CDR2 SMNVEV, per germline (reference sequence). CDR3 sequence (DNA): TGTGCCAGCAGTTTATACGGGGGTGAAAAACTGTTTTTT. This encodes CASSLYGGEKLFF.

The CDR3 bases are TGTGCCAGCAGTCATTTACAGGGGGGAGCTTTCTTT. Its protein is CASSHLQGGAFF. The V gene is TRBV28, the J gene TRBJ1-1; 8 nucleotides line up with TRBD1. The CDR3 length is 12 residues. Trimming cost V 5 bases and J 10 bases; bases outside gene matches: 6. CDR1 and CDR2 from the germline V gene are MDHEN and SYDVKM.

The chain combines TRBV7-2 with TRBJ1-1, with D possibly being TRBD1 (6 bases). CDR1 is SGHTA and CDR2 is FQGNSA in the germline V gene. Trimming took 2 bases from V and 4 from J, leaving 14 bases between them. The CDR3 covers 15 residues. The CDR3 DNA is TGTGCCAGCAGCTTATTCCGGGGAGGGGGCACTGAAGCTTTCTTT. Protein sequence: CASSLFRGGGTEAFF.

On this clone: Additional DNA sequences in this sample encode the identical CDR3. The V and J genes are TRBV7-2 and TRBJ1-1; 10 nucleotides line up with TRBD1. Germline CDR1 SGHTA, CDR2 FQGNSA. The CDR3 has 14 residues. The V gene end was trimmed by 3 bases and the J gene end by 5 bases; junction bases not matched to a gene: 3. The CDR3 sequence: CASSLGQGSTEAFF. The CDR3 DNA sequence: TGTGCCAGCAGCTTGGGACAGGGGTCGACTGAAGCTTTCTTT.

V usage is TRBV19 and J usage is TRBJ2-3; TRBD2 agrees at 7 bases. Germline V gives CDR1 LNHDA, CDR2 SQIVND (reference sequence). There are 15 residues in the CDR3. Trimming took 8 bases from V and 5 from J; bases not matched to a gene: 13. This CDR3 reads CASRIGGRGVDTQYF. CDR3 DNA: TGTGCCAGTCGAATTGGCGGGAGAGGGGTAGATACGCAGTATTTT.

J is TRBJ2-1 and V is TRBV27; unclear D gene. The CDR3 loop spans 14 amino acids. Between the trimmed V and J ends, which lost 2 bases and 5 bases, there was a span of 10 bases. Germline-derived CDR1 and CDR2 are MNHEY and SMNVEV (reference sequence). In DNA, the CDR3 is TGTGCCAGCAGTTTAGGCGGTGTAAACAATGAGCAGTTCTTC. Translating gives CASSLGGVNNEQFF.